The T cell receptor beta chain under discussion was sequenced for a study of T cells in narcolepsy. This clone was counted only a few times. Its specificity is unknown. Whole-study findings and limits: HCRT-specific and TRIB2-specific autoreactive clonotypes appeared among same-patient CSF and blood CD4+ clonotypes. Healthy controls reportedly lacked the autoreactive clonotypes serially found in patients' blood. No autoreactive T cell clone sequences appeared in some memory CD4+ repertoires.

Trimming pared 0 bases from V and 3 bases from J, leaving 11 bases between. There are 15 residues in the CDR3. Germline V CDR1 and CDR2: MNHNS, SASEGT. Using immunoSEQ multiplex PCR, the repertoire was profiled, and TCRdb retains in-frame clones only, with some absent. The sample lists 26,000 or so clones, 86% occurring once. This TCR was sampled from a human donor with narcolepsy. The chain couples TRBV6-1 to TRBJ1-2; possibly TRBD1 for D (6 bases). Material: CD45RA- memory CD4+ T cells from PBMCs. Here the CDR3 DNA reads TGTGCCAGCAGTGAAGCGGTACAGGGATACTATGGCTACACCTTC. Protein sequence: CASSEAVQGYYGYTF.